This record covers a single T cell receptor (beta chain). The naive CD8 population came from CD45RO-negative cells selected for CCR7, without terminally differentiated effector memory CD45RA+ cells. Donors included only healthy HIV-negative adults lacking recent acute infections or vaccinations. Germline V gene lookup returns CDR1 PRHDT and CDR2 FYEKMQ (reference sequence). With 5 bases clipped from V and 5 bases from J, the junction kept 9 bases outside the gene matches. The CDR3 is made up of 16 amino acids. These data originate in a study of shared clonotypes between healthy human individuals. Data came from immunoSEQ multiplex PCR; TCRdb stores just in-frame clones and leaves some out. The table lists over 2,000,000 clones, just under 95% of them singletons.

The genes are TRBV13 and TRBJ2-5; 12 nucleotides align to TRBD2. Sequences were obtained from naive CD8+ T cells from PBMCs. The sequence came from a man between 18 and 35 years old in good health. Some clones in this sample may be carry-over from other donors' samples. The CDR3 protein is CASSPELAGGGETQYF. CDR3 sequence (DNA): TGTGCCAGCAGCCCCGAACTAGCGGGAGGAGGCGAGACCCAGTACTTC.